The 13 T cell receptor beta chains reported below all come from one sample, sequenced in a study of blood T cells in healthy people across ages (dated by TCRdb to the mid-2010s). The library was produced with 5' RACE. The reads were generated on an Illumina HiSeq 2500. A second PCR of about 6 to 12 cycles was run with a J-beta primer mix and a sample-barcoded 5' primer. TCRdb reprocessed the public reads (quality trimming at Q25 with fastp, clone calling with MiXCR) and kept in-frame beta chains. Identical CDR3 proteins give one entry, which carries the most common genes and DNA. Recorded for this sample are 750,000 or so distinct CDR3 sequences; around 25% of them occurred a single time. 9.4% of the sample is held by the ten biggest clonotypes. The same specimen was also included in a second study, on T cells of mothers and their children.

Specimen: blood. The receptors come from a boy between 10 and 17 years old in good health.

V usage is TRBV29-1 and J usage is TRBJ2-5, with D perhaps TRBD1 (5 bases). CDR1 and CDR2 from the germline V gene are SQVTM and ANQGSEA. V lost 0 bases to trimming and J lost 0 bases, with 11 bases between them. The CDR3 consists of 15 residues. CDR3 amino acids: CSVEDGDSYQETQYF. The CDR3 nucleotides are TGCAGCGTTGAAGATGGCGACAGCTACCAAGAGACCCAGTACTTC.

The V and J genes are TRBV20-1 and TRBJ2-4, with D hard to call. This CDR3 has 11 amino acids. The germline V and J ends were trimmed by 8 bases and 4 bases, with 9 bases remaining between them. Germline-derived CDR1 and CDR2 are DFQATT and SNEGSKA (reference sequence). The CDR3 loop is CSSPRKNIQYF. The CDR3 coding sequence is TGCAGTTCTCCTCGGAAAAACATTCAGTACTTC.

This clonotype was detected only a few times. This chain links TRBV29-1 with TRBJ2-7; D is unclear. The CDR3 sequence is 12 residues long. V lost 0 bases, J lost 7 bases, and 10 bases lay in between. Per germline, CDR1 SQVTM and CDR2 ANQGSEA. CDR3 residues: CSVEDLLGEQYF. The CDR3 bases are TGCAGCGTTGAAGATCTTCTGGGTGAGCAGTACTTC.

For the CDR3, the DNA is TGTGCCAGCAGTTCCGGGGGTGCTAATGAAAAACTGTTTTTT. Translated: CASSSGGANEKLFF. This chain uses TRBV12-3 or TRBV12-4 with TRBJ1-4; perhaps TRBD1 as D (5 bases). The V gene lost 4 bases and the J gene lost 3 bases, with 9 bases spanning the gap. The CDR3 is 14 amino acids.

This clonotype was seen more than once but under ten times. The V and J genes are TRBV4-1 and TRBJ2-3, with D unresolved. Germline V gene lookup returns CDR1 MGHRA and CDR2 YSYEKL. The CDR3 is 16 amino acids. V was cut by 3 bases and J by 1 base, with 14 bases left in between. The CDR3 DNA reads TGCGCCAGCAGCCACCCTGAGGTCTTCGGCACAGATACGCAGTATTTT. Its translation: CASSHPEVFGTDTQYF.

V usage is TRBV12-5 and J usage is TRBJ1-5, with 8 bases aligning to TRBD1. CDR1 and CDR2 (germline): LGHNT, FRNRAP. The CDR3 runs 17 residues. The J segment lost 6 bases and the V segment lost 8 bases, leaving 18 bases of the junction unmatched. The CDR3 region is CASSSGTGAYAGQPQHF. The CDR3 coding sequence is TGTGCTAGTTCATCCGGGACAGGCGCTTATGCGGGTCAGCCCCAGCATTTT.

This clonotype has just a few counts. The genes are TRBV20-1 and TRBJ2-3; TRBD1 or TRBD2 may be the D gene (5 bases each). Germline V gene data show CDR1 as DFQATT and CDR2 as SNEGSKA (reference sequence). Trimming removed 3 bases from V and 1 base from J, with 17 bases in between. This CDR3 spans 16 amino acids. CDR3 DNA: TGCAGTGCTAGTGATCCGGGACCCGGGGGCACAGATACGCAGTATTTT. Its protein product is CSASDPGPGGTDTQYF.

This clonotype was observed a few times. This rearrangement joins TRBV2 to TRBJ2-2; either TRBD1 or TRBD2 may supply D (5 bases each). The CDR3 runs 14 residues. Germline V gene lookup returns CDR1 SNHLY and CDR2 FYNNEI. The V gene lost 4 bases and the J gene lost 3 bases, with 9 bases spanning the gap. CDR3 nucleotide sequence: TGTGCCAGCAGTGGCCAGGGAGACACCGGGGAGCTGTTTTTT. Translating gives CASSGQGDTGELFF.

This clonotype has more than one count but fewer than ten. This chain connects TRBV28 to TRBJ2-1; the D gene could be TRBD1 or TRBD2 (5 bases each). The assigned J gene may be wrong: the sequence end matches TRBJ2-5 better. The germline V gene has CDR1 MDHEN and CDR2 SYDVKM. The CDR3 length is 11 residues. The CDR3 DNA reads TGTGCCACCTCCGGGACGGAGACCCAGTACTTC. Translating gives CATSGTETQYF.

The rearrangement uses TRBV12-3 or TRBV12-4 and TRBJ2-1; TRBD2 matches at 12 bases. The V segment lost 4 bases and the J segment 9 bases; nucleotides outside the gene matches: 10. The CDR3 totals 16 residues. CDR3 region: CASSSGLAGPGGEQFF. The CDR3 DNA follows: TGTGCCAGCAGTTCGGGACTAGCGGGCCCCGGAGGTGAGCAGTTCTTC.

With regard to this clonotype: A much more abundant neighbour one base away suggests this may be a read error. V is TRBV20-1 and J is TRBJ1-2; D is perhaps TRBD1 (6 bases). CDR3 length: 12 amino acids. Germline V gene sequence: CDR1 DFQATT, CDR2 SNEGSKA (reference sequence). The CDR3 DNA is TGCAGTGCTCGCTCCGGGGGCTATGGCCACACCTTC. Translation gives CSARSGGYGHTF.

There are a few counts of this clonotype. This chain uses TRBV10-1 with TRBJ2-1; 14 bases fit TRBD2. The germline V gene encodes CDR1 WNHNN and CDR2 SYGVQD (reference sequence). Trimming took 5 bases from V and 0 from J; bases not matched to a gene: 3. The CDR3 runs to 17 residues. As DNA, the CDR3 is TGCGCCAGCAGTACCGGGACTAGCGGGAGCTCCTACAATGAGCAGTTCTTC. Translating gives CASSTGTSGSSYNEQFF.

This clonotype appeared a few times. The chain has TRBV12-3 or TRBV12-4 and TRBJ2-5; TRBD1 matches 10 bases. J was trimmed by 5 bases and V by 6 bases; bases with no gene match: 15. The CDR3 runs 17 residues. The CDR3 protein is CASSPGQGIGLGETQYF. CDR3 sequence (DNA): TGTGCCAGCAGCCCGGGACAGGGGATAGGATTAGGCGAGACCCAGTACTTC.